These T cell receptor beta chains were read from a single sample in a study of blood T cells in healthy people across ages. TCRdb called the 5' RACE reads again in MiXCR, with one record for every CDR3 protein. Of about 1 million distinct CDR3 sequences listed, under 45% were seen once; the top ten hold 15% to 20%. Sample: blood. All receptors come from a woman aged 55-69 years in good health. Each CDR3 is given with its conserved first and last residue. The D gene is left open where the match is weak. The size entry is marked missing in some rows and otherwise reads once, few, many or a size class.

v_call: TRBV20-1
d_call: NA
clone_size: few
j_call: TRBJ2-5
cdr3_aa: CSAEAYQETQYF
cdr3_nt: TGCAGTGCTGAAGCGTACCAAGAGACCCAGTACTTC

v_call: TRBV5-5
d_call: NA
clone_size: few
j_call: TRBJ2-1
cdr3_aa: CASSYLSGDEQFF
cdr3_nt: TGTGCCAGCAGCTATCTTAGCGGCGATGAGCAGTTCTTC

v_call: TRBV6-2/TRBV6-3
d_call: NA
clone_size: NA
j_call: TRBJ2-3
cdr3_aa: CASSYPWDTQYF
cdr3_nt: TGTGCCAGCAGTTACCCCTGGGATACGCAGTATTTT

v_call: TRBV20-1
d_call: TRBD2
clone_size: NA
j_call: TRBJ2-5
cdr3_aa: CSAKTGLAEETQYF
cdr3_nt: TGCAGTGCTAAAACGGGACTAGCGGAAGAGACCCAGTACTTC

v_call: TRBV29-1
d_call: NA
clone_size: NA
j_call: TRBJ1-2
cdr3_aa: CSAPDGRPNGYTF
cdr3_nt: TGCAGCGCCCCGGATGGCAGGCCTAATGGCTACACCTTC

v_call: TRBV27
d_call: NA
clone_size: NA
j_call: TRBJ2-7
cdr3_aa: CASGTAERNEQYF
cdr3_nt: TGTGCCAGCGGGACTGCAGAACGCAATGAGCAGTACTTC

v_call: TRBV9
d_call: NA
clone_size: NA
j_call: TRBJ2-3
cdr3_aa: CASSDDRDTDTQYF
cdr3_nt: TGTGCCAGCAGCGATGACAGAGACACAGATACGCAGTATTTT

v_call: TRBV28
d_call: NA
clone_size: NA
j_call: TRBJ2-3
cdr3_aa: CASSIYRRQLDTQYF
cdr3_nt: TGTGCCAGCAGTATTTACCGCCGACAGTTGGATACGCAGTATTTT

v_call: TRBV15
d_call: NA
clone_size: once
j_call: TRBJ2-5
cdr3_aa: CATSRELVQETQYF
cdr3_nt: TGTGCCACCAGCAGAGAACTGGTTCAAGAGACCCAGTACTTC

v_call: TRBV19
d_call: NA
clone_size: NA
j_call: TRBJ2-3
cdr3_aa: CASKPGVWGVTDTQYF
cdr3_nt: TGTGCCAGTAAACCCGGAGTATGGGGGGTCACAGATACGCAGTATTTT

v_call: TRBV7-2
d_call: TRBD2
clone_size: few
j_call: TRBJ2-4
cdr3_aa: CASSLVRLAGKNIQYF
cdr3_nt: TGTGCCAGCAGCTTAGTCCGACTAGCCGGCAAAAACATTCAGTACTTC

v_call: TRBV20-1
d_call: TRBD2
clone_size: once
j_call: TRBJ2-5
cdr3_aa: CSANKGSGGQETQYF
cdr3_nt: TGCAGTGCTAATAAGGGTAGCGGGGGCCAAGAGACCCAGTACTTC

v_call: TRBV5-1
d_call: TRBD1
clone_size: few
j_call: TRBJ1-6
cdr3_aa: CASSMTGGDSPLHF
cdr3_nt: TGCGCCAGCAGCATGACAGGGGGCGATTCACCCCTCCACTTT

v_call: TRBV15
d_call: NA
clone_size: few
j_call: TRBJ1-2
cdr3_aa: CATSRETGGYTF
cdr3_nt: TGTGCCACCAGCAGAGAAACGGGCGGCTACACCTTC

v_call: TRBV4-2
d_call: NA
clone_size: few
j_call: TRBJ2-1
cdr3_aa: CASSQVAGHQASSQFF
cdr3_nt: TGTGCCAGCAGCCAAGTCGCGGGACATCAAGCATCATCCCAGTTCTTC

v_call: TRBV4-2
d_call: TRBD2
clone_size: few
j_call: TRBJ2-1
cdr3_aa: CASSQGSSGADEQFF
cdr3_nt: TGTGCCAGCAGCCAAGGGTCTAGCGGGGCGGATGAGCAGTTCTTC

v_call: TRBV20-1
d_call: NA
clone_size: NA
j_call: TRBJ2-5
cdr3_aa: CSAATGAAQETQYF
cdr3_nt: TGCAGTGCTGCCACCGGCGCGGCCCAAGAGACCCAGTACTTC

v_call: TRBV20-1
d_call: NA
clone_size: NA
j_call: TRBJ2-2
cdr3_aa: CSARDVSTGELFF
cdr3_nt: TGCAGTGCTAGAGACGTCAGCACCGGGGAGCTGTTTTTT

v_call: TRBV7-2
d_call: TRBD2
clone_size: few
j_call: TRBJ2-7
cdr3_aa: CASSLPGSSGRAVYEQYF
cdr3_nt: TGTGCCAGCAGCTTGCCCGGATCTAGCGGGAGGGCCGTTTACGAGCAGTACTTC

v_call: TRBV20-1
d_call: NA
clone_size: few
j_call: TRBJ2-3
cdr3_aa: CSARGRGTAYTDTQYF
cdr3_nt: TGCAGTGCTAGAGGTCGGGGGACTGCCTACACAGATACGCAGTATTTT

v_call: TRBV9
d_call: NA
clone_size: NA
j_call: TRBJ1-2
cdr3_aa: CASSVVSSGAGYYGYTF
cdr3_nt: TGTGCCAGCAGCGTAGTTTCCTCGGGAGCAGGGTACTATGGCTACACCTTC

v_call: TRBV4-2
d_call: NA
clone_size: NA
j_call: TRBJ1-1
cdr3_aa: CASSQTSSTEAFF
cdr3_nt: TGTGCCAGCAGCCAAACCTCCAGCACTGAAGCTTTCTTT